This T cell receptor (beta chain) was obtained from a study of cytomegalovirus exposure and HLA in healthy donors. Study results and limitations: In a later analysis, common viral pathogens appeared linked to several of the most significant clusters. As was reported, the HLA-A and HLA-B alleles of most subjects were accurately predicted from TCR beta sequences. When presence/absence was analysed, sequencing depth was taken to be roughly uniform across donors.

A multiplex PCR was run with 60 Vbeta primers and 13 Jbeta primers. The protocol was immunoSEQ multiplex PCR, while the TCRdb copy is restricted to in-frame clones and leaves out a portion. The repertoire consists of some 96,000 clones, with roughly 75% occurring once and the leading ten covering 0.6% to 0.95%. Sampled while nominally healthy, donors likely had unrecorded immune exposures. Details on this clone: Its cognate antigen is unknown.

Losses at the gene ends were 2 bases for V and 4 bases for J; bases not matched to a gene: 8. Germline lookup yields CDR1 LNHDA and CDR2 SQIVND (reference sequence). The CDR3 consists of 16 residues. The genes are TRBV19 and TRBJ2-3; TRBD2 agrees at 8 bases. This receptor was taken from an older woman in good health and CMV-seronegative. Material: PBMCs. CDR3 nucleotide sequence: TGTGCCAGTAGTATAACACCCAGCGGGAGCTCAGATACGCAGTATTTT. It translates to CASSITPSGSSDTQYF.